The rows below give T cell receptor beta chains drawn from one sample of a study of blood T cell repertoires in COVID-19. Some clones are missing from TCRdb's copy, which holds only in-frame ones; the method was immunoSEQ multiplex PCR. The data show about 220,000 clones, with 84% seen just once and roughly 2.3% held by the top ten. Source material: peripheral blood. The receptors stem from a woman aged 55-70 years with acute or convalescent COVID-19. The CDR3 runs from the conserved cysteine through the conserved F or W. Fields, in order: J gene, V gene, D gene, clone size, CDR3 DNA, CDR3 protein. A D gene is named only where the DNA matches it firmly. Clone size is stated in some rows and not others, as once, few, many or a class when expanded.

J gene: TRBJ2-7
V gene: TRBV3-1/TRBV3-2
D gene: TRBD1
clone size: NA
CDR3 DNA: TGTGCCAGCAGCCAAGGGACAGGGGCCTACGAGCAGTACTTC
CDR3 protein: CASSQGTGAYEQYF

J gene: TRBJ2-3
V gene: TRBV20-1
D gene: NA
clone size: NA
CDR3 DNA: TGCAGTGCTAGTTACAGGGTAACTAGCACAGATACGCAGTATTTT
CDR3 protein: CSASYRVTSTDTQYF

J gene: TRBJ1-1
V gene: TRBV7-2
D gene: TRBD1
clone size: few
CDR3 DNA: TGTGCCAGCAGCCTTACCGGGACAGCGACTTCTGAAGCTTTCTTT
CDR3 protein: CASSLTGTATSEAFF

J gene: TRBJ1-3
V gene: TRBV4-2
D gene: NA
clone size: few
CDR3 DNA: TGTGCCAGCAGCCAAGATTACGGGGAGGGTAGGCGTGGAAACACCATATATTTT
CDR3 protein: CASSQDYGEGRRGNTIYF

J gene: TRBJ2-5
V gene: TRBV11-2
D gene: TRBD1
clone size: NA
CDR3 DNA: TGTGCCAGCAGCTCACTGACAGGGTTTTGGGAGACCCAGTACTTC
CDR3 protein: CASSSLTGFWETQYF

J gene: TRBJ1-5
V gene: TRBV18
D gene: NA
clone size: NA
CDR3 DNA: TGTGCCAGCTCACCAGGTTCAGGTCAGCCCCAGCATTTT
CDR3 protein: CASSPGSGQPQHF

J gene: TRBJ1-2
V gene: TRBV7-2
D gene: NA
clone size: NA
CDR3 DNA: TGTGCCAGCAGCTTAGGGGGGGGACACTCGAACCCTACTTATGGCTACACCTTC
CDR3 protein: CASSLGGGHSNPTYGYTF

J gene: TRBJ1-6
V gene: TRBV7-3
D gene: NA
clone size: NA
CDR3 DNA: TGTGCCAGCAGCCTCGACACAGGGAATTCACCCCTCCACTTT
CDR3 protein: CASSLDTGNSPLHF

J gene: TRBJ1-6
V gene: TRBV27
D gene: NA
clone size: NA
CDR3 DNA: TGTGCCAGCAGACTGAACGGGGGGCTAGATTCACCCCTCCACTTT
CDR3 protein: CASRLNGGLDSPLHF

J gene: TRBJ1-2
V gene: TRBV5-6
D gene: NA
clone size: NA
CDR3 DNA: TGTGCCAGCAGCTCCGAATTTGACAGAATTAACTATGGCTACACCTTC
CDR3 protein: CASSSEFDRINYGYTF

J gene: TRBJ2-3
V gene: TRBV6-1
D gene: TRBD2
clone size: NA
CDR3 DNA: TGTGCCAGCAGTGGACATGGGGGCGGGGGGGCCCCAGATACGCAGTATTTT
CDR3 protein: CASSGHGGGGAPDTQYF

J gene: TRBJ1-1
V gene: TRBV3-1/TRBV3-2
D gene: NA
clone size: NA
CDR3 DNA: TGTGCCAGCAGCCAAGATGCCAGTTCGAACACTGAAGCTTTCTTT
CDR3 protein: CASSQDASSNTEAFF

J gene: TRBJ1-3
V gene: TRBV4-2
D gene: NA
clone size: NA
CDR3 DNA: TGTGCCAGCAGCCAAGAGCGGGGAGAGGGCACCATATATTTT
CDR3 protein: CASSQERGEGTIYF

J gene: TRBJ1-6
V gene: TRBV12-3/TRBV12-4
D gene: NA
clone size: few
CDR3 DNA: TGTGCCAGCAGAGCTCTCTATAATTCACCCCTCCACTTT
CDR3 protein: CASRALYNSPLHF

J gene: TRBJ2-1
V gene: TRBV4-1
D gene: NA
clone size: NA
CDR3 DNA: TGCGCCAGCAGCTACACGTCCTCGGGGAGCTCCTACAATGAGCAGTTCTTC
CDR3 protein: CASSYTSSGSSYNEQFF

J gene: TRBJ1-2
V gene: TRBV18
D gene: NA
clone size: NA
CDR3 DNA: TGTGCCAGCTCAGTGGAGGCCATCTCCTATGGCTACACCTTC
CDR3 protein: CASSVEAISYGYTF

J gene: TRBJ2-7
V gene: TRBV5-6
D gene: NA
clone size: NA
CDR3 DNA: TGTGCCAGCAGCTTGCCACGACAGGGAGGCGAGCAGTACTTC
CDR3 protein: CASSLPRQGGEQYF

J gene: TRBJ1-2
V gene: TRBV11-2
D gene: NA
clone size: NA
CDR3 DNA: TGTGCCAGCAGCTTAGTCGGGGGGTCCTATGGCTACACCTTC
CDR3 protein: CASSLVGGSYGYTF

J gene: TRBJ1-1
V gene: TRBV4-1
D gene: TRBD1
clone size: few
CDR3 DNA: TGCGCCAGCAGCCGAGAGGAATTGACAGGGGTTGAAGCTTTCTTT
CDR3 protein: CASSREELTGVEAFF

J gene: TRBJ2-5
V gene: TRBV9
D gene: NA
clone size: NA
CDR3 DNA: TGTGCCAGCAGCGCGGGACATGGAGAGACCCAGTACTTC
CDR3 protein: CASSAGHGETQYF

J gene: TRBJ2-5
V gene: TRBV5-1
D gene: NA
clone size: NA
CDR3 DNA: TGCGCCAGCACCCCTCGGCAGGGGGGCAAAGAGACCCAGTACTTC
CDR3 protein: CASTPRQGGKETQYF